The 10 T cell receptor beta chains listed next were all sequenced from one sample in a study of T cell responses to AZD1222 COVID-19 vaccine. The protocol was immunoSEQ multiplex PCR, while the TCRdb copy is restricted to in-frame clones and leaves out a portion. Here the sample spans some 200,000 clones, approximately 93% being singletons. Sequences were derived from peripheral blood, sampled 28 days after the second AZD1222 dose. The receptor set was obtained from an adult who received the AZD1222 COVID-19 vaccine.

This clone was recorded only once. The J gene is TRBJ2-1, the V gene TRBV19; D is tentatively TRBD1 or TRBD2 (6 bases each). Trimming cost V 2 bases and J 7 bases, with 15 bases left between them. In germline, CDR1 is LNHDA, CDR2 SQIVND (reference sequence). The CDR3 has 15 amino acids. The DNA for the CDR3 is TGTGCCAGTAGTATATCGAGGGGGGCGCCAAATGAGCAGTTCTTC. It is translated as CASSISRGAPNEQFF.

The chain combines TRBV4-2 with TRBJ2-7; the D gene could be TRBD1 or TRBD2 (6 bases each). This CDR3 is 16 amino acids long. Germline-derived CDR1 and CDR2 are LGHNA and YNFKEQ. Trimming pared 0 bases from V and 6 bases from J, leaving 18 bases between. The CDR3 DNA is TGTGCCAGCAGCCAAGAGGGCAGGGGAGGCCCTGGCGAGCAGTACTTC. This sequence encodes CASSQEGRGGPGEQYF.

This sequence joins TRBV30 and TRBJ1-1; D possibly corresponds to TRBD1 (6 bases). This CDR3 spans 16 amino acids. The germline V gene has CDR1 GTSNPN and CDR2 SVGIG (reference sequence). V was shortened by 3 bases and J by 2 bases, with 19 bases between the two germline ends. In DNA form, the CDR3 reads TGTGCCTGGAGGCTCGGGGGGGGCTTTACAAACACTGAAGCTTTCTTT. Protein product: CAWRLGGGFTNTEAFF.

The chain carries TRBV6-5 and TRBJ1-6; TRBD1 agrees at 8 bases. After removal of 6 bases from V and 9 bases from J, the junction contained 10 bases not matched to a gene. The CDR3 contains 15 residues. In germline, CDR1 is MNHEY, CDR2 SVGAGI. CDR3 sequence reads: CASSPDRGIGSPLHF. The CDR3 DNA is TGTGCCAGCAGCCCAGACAGGGGAATTGGTTCACCCCTCCACTTT.

The rearrangement uses TRBV29-1 and TRBJ1-4; no clear D. The germline CDR1 and CDR2 sequences are SQVTM and ANQGSEA. The CDR3 runs 10 residues. The V and J ends lost 7 bases and 5 bases respectively, with 5 bases between them. CDR3 in amino acids: CSALNEKLFF. CDR3 DNA: TGCAGCGCCCTGAATGAAAAACTGTTTTTT.

This clone has only one observation. V and J are TRBV6-2 or TRBV6-3 and TRBJ1-2; D remains ambiguous. There are 12 residues in the CDR3. V was pared by 5 bases and J by 10 bases, with 14 bases between. Germline V gene lookup returns CDR1 MNHEY and CDR2 SVGEGT. CDR3 in DNA: TGTGCCAGCAGTAACCCGGGCCGAGTCTACACCTTC. This encodes CASSNPGRVYTF.

The V and J genes are TRBV24-1 and TRBJ2-3; TRBD2 might be the D (5 bases). This CDR3 comprises 13 residues. Looked up from germline, CDR1 is KGHDR and CDR2 is SFDVKD. The V end was cut by 2 bases, the J end by 7 bases, with 9 bases between. The CDR3 DNA sequence: TGTGCCACCAGTGATTACGGGGTAAATACGCAGTATTTT. Translated, it gives CATSDYGVNTQYF.

V and J are TRBV29-1 and TRBJ1-2, with D possibly being TRBD1 (5 bases). Trimming removed 6 bases from V and 8 bases from J, with 13 bases in between. Germline lookup yields CDR1 SQVTM and CDR2 ANQGSEA. This CDR3 contains 11 residues. CDR3 loop: CSVTGLWGYTF. The CDR3, as DNA: TGCAGCGTCACAGGCCTATGGGGCTACACCTTC.

The CDR3 sequence is CASSTAQSNYGYTF. CDR3 coding DNA: TGTGCCAGCAGCACGGCCCAGTCTAACTATGGCTACACCTTC. This chain links TRBV7-2 with TRBJ1-2; unclear D gene. The V gene's germline CDR1 is SGHTA and CDR2 FQGNSA. The CDR3 has 14 residues. V shed 5 bases and J shed 0 bases, with 10 bases lying between them.

V usage is TRBV5-1 and J usage is TRBJ1-2; perhaps TRBD1 as D (6 bases). Trimming took off 0 bases at V and 5 bases at J, with 14 bases between the two ends. The CDR3 sequence is 15 residues long. Looked up from germline, CDR1 is SGHRS and CDR2 is YFSETQ. CDR3 amino acids: CASSLEAQGSYGYTF. The CDR3 DNA sequence: TGCGCCAGCAGCTTGGAGGCCCAGGGGTCGTATGGCTACACCTTC.